The 19 T cell receptor beta chains below come from one sample, sequenced in a study of blood T cell repertoires in COVID-19. Assay used: immunoSEQ multiplex PCR; TCRdb lists only in-frame clones, some missing. The data contain 68,000 or so clones, 88% of them singletons. Material for sequencing was peripheral blood. The receptors stem from a woman aged 65 to 85 with acute or convalescent COVID-19.

This clone was detected only once. The J gene is TRBJ1-4, the V gene TRBV2; D not resolved. Trimming left V 11 bases short and J 0 bases short, with 10 bases between. The germline V gene has CDR1 SNHLY and CDR2 FYNNEI. CDR3 length equals 13 residues. In DNA form, the CDR3 reads TGTGCCGCCCGGTCCGCAACTAATGAAAAACTGTTTTTT. Protein sequence: CAARSATNEKLFF.

The V gene is TRBV6-6, the J gene TRBJ1-1; TRBD1 agrees at 7 bases. The CDR3 runs 15 residues. The germline gives CDR1 MNHNY, CDR2 SVGAGI (reference sequence). V dropped 2 bases and J dropped 0; count of bases not matched to a gene: 3. CDR3 bases: TGTGCCAGCAGTTACAGGGGGCCTATGAACACTGAAGCTTTCTTT. It is translated as CASSYRGPMNTEAFF.

J is TRBJ1-2 and V is TRBV6-1; D is unresolved. Trimming removed 0 bases from V and 0 bases from J, with 14 bases in between. This CDR3 contains 17 residues. Germline V gene sequence: CDR1 MNHNS, CDR2 SASEGT. The CDR3 loop reads CASSEAALALPNYGYTF. CDR3 sequence (DNA): TGTGCCAGCAGTGAAGCCGCCTTGGCCTTGCCTAACTATGGCTACACCTTC.

The rearrangement links TRBV4-1 to TRBJ2-2; 8 bases are a match to TRBD2. Trimming cost V 0 bases and J 3 bases; bases outside gene matches: 9. There are 18 residues in the CDR3. CDR1 is MGHRA, CDR2 YSYEKL, per germline. Written as DNA, the CDR3 is TGCGCCAGCAGCCAAGATCCCCCAACTAGCGGTCACACCGGGGAGCTGTTTTTT. Translation gives CASSQDPPTSGHTGELFF.

The J gene is TRBJ1-1, the V gene TRBV14; D ambiguous. V gave up 2 bases and J gave up 0 bases, with 4 bases separating them. The CDR3 consists of 13 residues. CDR1 and CDR2 (germline): SGHDN, FVKESK. CDR3 in amino acids: CASSQTLNTEAFF. In nucleotides, the CDR3 is TGTGCCAGCAGCCAAACACTGAACACTGAAGCTTTCTTT.

This clone was counted between two and nine times. The rearrangement links TRBV20-1 to TRBJ2-5; D not resolved. The CDR3 is 11 amino acids. V lost 6 bases to trimming and J lost 8 bases, with 13 bases between them. Germline CDR1 DFQATT, CDR2 SNEGSKA (reference sequence). CDR3 amino acids: CSAPGPQTQYF. DNA for the CDR3: TGCAGTGCCCCGGGTCCCCAAACCCAGTACTTC.

The chain has TRBV27 and TRBJ1-5, with 9 bases identical to TRBD1. CDR1 MNHEY and CDR2 SMNVEV come from the germline V gene (reference sequence). This CDR3 has 16 residues. The V segment lost 6 bases and the J segment 3 bases; nucleotides outside the gene matches: 9. CDR3 sequence: CASRSLQGAYNQPQHF. Here the CDR3 DNA reads TGTGCCAGCAGAAGCCTACAGGGGGCCTACAATCAGCCCCAGCATTTT.

This clone was picked up one time. This chain uses TRBV7-2 with TRBJ1-6; 8 bases line up with TRBD1. The ends lost 1 base at V and 10 bases at J; junction bases unmatched: 3. The CDR3 has 14 residues. Germline CDR1 is SGHTA and CDR2 is FQGNSA. CDR3 residues: CASSLVQGASPLHF. The CDR3 bases are TGTGCCAGCAGCTTAGTCCAGGGGGCCTCACCCCTCCACTTT.

This chain links TRBV24-1 with TRBJ2-7; TRBD1 agrees at 9 bases. The germline V gene encodes CDR1 KGHDR and CDR2 SFDVKD. The CDR3 covers 18 residues. V shed 5 bases, J shed 5 bases, and the junction held 18 bases outside the gene matches. For the CDR3, the DNA is TGTGCCACCAGTGGTTCGCCGGGACAGGGTCCCTCAGTGGACGAGCAGTACTTC. Translating gives CATSGSPGQGPSVDEQYF.

V usage is TRBV28 and J usage is TRBJ1-2, with 7 bases fitting TRBD1. The CDR3 sequence is 16 residues long. Germline-derived CDR1 and CDR2 are MDHEN and SYDVKM. The ends lost 5 bases at V and 4 bases at J; junction bases unmatched: 13. The CDR3 protein is CASSPGTEVLSYGYTF. The CDR3 DNA is TGTGCCAGCAGTCCCGGGACAGAAGTTTTATCCTATGGCTACACCTTC.

The V and J genes are TRBV18 and TRBJ1-4; 11 bases map to TRBD1. With V trimmed by 0 bases and J by 2 bases, 2 bases remained unmatched. Germline values: CDR1 KGHSH, CDR2 LQKENI. CDR3 length: 17 residues. The CDR3 region has the DNA TGTGCCAGCTCACCACCGGACAGGGGGCTTACTAATGAAAAACTGTTTTTT. As protein: CASSPPDRGLTNEKLFF. The full variable domain, completed using reference TRBV18 and TRBJ1-4, is NAGVMQNPRHLVRRRGQEARLRCSPMKGHSHVYWYRQLPEEGLKFMVYLQKENIIDESGMPKERFSAEFPKEGPSILRIQQVVRGDSAAYFCASSPPDRGLTNEKLFFGSGTQLSVL.

V gene TRBV11-2 combines with J gene TRBJ2-3, with 10 positions matching TRBD1. Germline CDR1 is SGHAT and CDR2 is FQNNGV. The trim removed 0 bases at V and 5 bases at J, leaving 8 bases unmatched. This CDR3 spans 17 amino acids. The CDR3 spells CASSLDGRQGAKDTQYF. The CDR3 DNA follows: TGTGCCAGCAGCTTAGATGGTCGACAGGGGGCTAAAGATACGCAGTATTTT.

The chain has TRBV9 and TRBJ2-2; the D gene is possibly TRBD2 (6 bases). CDR1 is SGDLS, CDR2 YYNGEE, per germline. The V end was cut by 1 base, the J end by 5 bases, with 6 bases between. The CDR3 is 13 residues long. CDR3 in amino acids: CASSVRGTGELFF. For the CDR3, the DNA is TGTGCCAGCAGCGTACGGGGGACCGGGGAGCTGTTTTTT.

The chain combines TRBV27 with TRBJ1-5; TRBD1 agrees at 10 bases. V dropped 5 bases and J dropped 8; count of bases not matched to a gene: 6. The germline gives CDR1 MNHEY, CDR2 SMNVEV (reference sequence). This CDR3 has 14 residues. CDR3 bases: TGTGCCAGCAGTACGCGGGACAGGGGAAAGCCCCAGCATTTT. Translated: CASSTRDRGKPQHF.

The gene calls are TRBV2 and TRBJ2-1, with D possibly being TRBD2 (7 bases). Trimming pared 11 bases from V and 4 bases from J, leaving 9 bases between. In germline, CDR1 is SNHLY, CDR2 FYNNEI. The CDR3 has 11 residues. The CDR3 spells CAAGAYNEQFF. CDR3 coding DNA: TGTGCCGCGGGGGCTTACAATGAGCAGTTCTTC.

The V and J genes are TRBV5-5 and TRBJ2-3, with 7 bases matching TRBD2. There are 14 residues in the CDR3. The V and J ends lost 3 bases and 5 bases, in that order; junction bases with no gene match: 6. Germline assignment: CDR1 SGHKS and CDR2 YYEKEE (reference sequence). CDR3 region: CASSYYWEGDTQYF. CDR3 in DNA: TGTGCCAGCAGCTACTACTGGGAGGGAGATACGCAGTATTTT.

The chain employs TRBV28 and TRBJ1-1, with D unclear. V lost 2 bases to trimming and J lost 6 bases, with 13 bases between them. The CDR3 runs 14 residues. Germline-derived CDR1 and CDR2 are MDHEN and SYDVKM. CDR3 in DNA: TGTGCCAGCAGTTTAGGTCCCAGTGTGTCTGAAGCTTTCTTT. It translates to CASSLGPSVSEAFF. Full variable domain (remainder filled in from reference TRBV28 and TRBJ1-1): DVKVTQSSRYLVKRTGEKVFLECVQDMDHENMFWYRQDPGLGLRLIYFSYDVKMKEKGDIPEGYSVSREKKERFSLILESASTNQTSMYLCASSLGPSVSEAFFGQGTRLTVV.

The V call is TRBV5-1, the J call TRBJ1-1, with a possible D match to TRBD1 (6 bases). The ends were cut back, 0 bases at V and 5 bases at J, with 20 bases in the middle. The CDR3 extends over 17 amino acids. Per the germline V gene, CDR1 is SGHRS and CDR2 is YFSETQ. The CDR3 is CASSLAGLSLGGTEAFF. CDR3 nucleotides: TGCGCCAGCAGCTTGGCCGGCCTTTCTCTAGGGGGAACTGAAGCTTTCTTT.

The chain links TRBV3-1 (or the pseudogene TRBV3-2) to TRBJ1-5; D might be TRBD1 (6 bases). CDR1 and CDR2 from the germline V gene are LGHDT and YNNKEL (reference sequence). CDR3 length: 15 residues. Trimming removed 1 base from V and 9 bases from J, with 16 bases in between. CDR3 loop: CASSQGQGPQWPQHF. CDR3 nucleotides: TGTGCCAGCAGCCAAGGGCAGGGGCCCCAATGGCCCCAGCATTTT.